The 11 T cell receptor beta chains reported below all come from one sample, sequenced in a study of blood T cells in healthy people across ages. Sample-barcoded 5' priming and a J-beta primer mix drove a second PCR of 7 to 11 cycles. TCRdb redid the calling of the 5' RACE reads with MiXCR, one entry per CDR3 protein. The data contain roughly 1,800,000 distinct CDR3 sequences, roughly 49% of them singletons. Sequences were obtained from blood. Every receptor here comes from a woman aged 40 to 50 in good health.

There are a few counts of this clonotype. The chain joins TRBV4-3 to TRBJ2-3, with D hard to call. The V gene's germline CDR1 is LGHNA and CDR2 YSLEER. The CDR3 runs to 14 residues. V was shortened by 1 base and J by 6 bases, with 11 bases between the two germline ends. Here the CDR3 DNA reads TGCGCCAGCAGCCAAGGACCCAGCTACGATACGCAGTATTTT. The encoded protein is CASSQGPSYDTQYF.

The genes are TRBV20-1 and TRBJ2-3; 10 bases fit TRBD2. The CDR3 is 13 residues long. The V segment lost 5 bases and the J segment 3 bases; nucleotides outside the gene matches: 2. Germline CDR1 DFQATT, CDR2 SNEGSKA (reference sequence). The CDR3 coding sequence is TGCAGTGCTGAGCGGGGGGGGACAGATACGCAGTATTTT. Its protein product is CSAERGGTDTQYF.

The V call is TRBV13, the J call TRBJ2-3; 7 bases are shared with TRBD2. The CDR3 runs 16 residues. Per germline, CDR1 PRHDT and CDR2 FYEKMQ (reference sequence). Trimming took 5 bases from V and 1 from J; bases not matched to a gene: 9. As DNA, the CDR3 is TGTGCCAGCAGCCGCCTGGTGGCGGGAGGCACAGATACGCAGTATTTT. It translates to CASSRLVAGGTDTQYF.

About this clonotype: With a much larger clone just one base away, this may be a read error. CDR3 in DNA: TGCGCCAGCAGCCAAGAGACATGGAATTCACCCCTCCACTTT. This gives the protein CASSQETWNSPLHF. V is TRBV4-1 and J is TRBJ1-6; D is unclear. This CDR3 region has 14 residues. Trimming removed 0 bases at V and 7 bases at J, with 7 bases between. CDR1 is MGHRA and CDR2 is YSYEKL in the germline V gene.

This clonotype has only a few counts. The DNA for the CDR3 is TGTGCCAGCAGACCTTCGACAGACCGACTCGGTCCAGATACGCAGTATTTT. It yields the protein CASRPSTDRLGPDTQYF. The J gene is TRBJ2-3, the V gene TRBV7-2; TRBD1 is a possible D gene (5 bases). Germline loops: CDR1 SGHTA, CDR2 FQGNSA. There are 17 residues in the CDR3. The V end lost 6 bases, the J end lost 4 bases, and 23 bases lay between the germline ends.

The table lists this clonotype with a count of one. Since a much larger clone is just one base distant, this may be a read error. CDR3: CAIRTGLNDATQYF. CDR3 bases: TGTGCCATCAGGACCGGACTTAATGACGCGACCCAGTACTTC. The chain couples TRBV10-3 to TRBJ2-4; weak D call: TRBD2 (5 bases). Judging by the DNA end, TRBJ2-5 fits better; the J call may be wrong. Germline CDR1 reads ENHRY; CDR2 reads SYGVKD. The CDR3 length is 14 residues.

The rearrangement links TRBV7-8 to TRBJ2-4; TRBD1 matches 9 bases. The assigned J gene may be wrong: the sequence end matches TRBJ2-5 better. CDR3 length: 16 amino acids. Germline CDR1 reads SGHVS; CDR2 reads FQNEAQ. The CDR3 DNA reads as TGTGCCAGCAGCAGAGGAACCGGGACAGGGATAGAGACCCAGTACTTC. Its protein is CASSRGTGTGIETQYF.

This clonotype was found a few times. V is TRBV28 and J is TRBJ2-7; D not certain. CDR1 is MDHEN and CDR2 is SYDVKM in the germline V gene. The ends were cut back, 5 bases at V and 4 bases at J, with 12 bases in the middle. The CDR3 is made up of 13 amino acids. Here the CDR3 reads CASSPASPYEQYF. The CDR3 DNA is TGTGCCAGCAGTCCCGCTTCCCCTTACGAGCAGTACTTC.

Only one count was recorded for this clonotype. V and J are TRBV7-2 and TRBJ2-1; TRBD2 is a possible D gene (7 bases). Trimming removed 6 bases from V and 2 bases from J, with 14 bases in between. Germline lookup yields CDR1 SGHTA and CDR2 FQGNSA. The CDR3 has 15 amino acids. The CDR3 DNA is TGTGCCAGCAGAAGGGGGGGGGGCGCCTACAATGAGCAGTTCTTC. Amino acids: CASRRGGGAYNEQFF.

This clonotype occurred a few times. V gene TRBV4-1 combines with J gene TRBJ2-3; TRBD1 is a possible D gene (5 bases). The germline V gene encodes CDR1 MGHRA and CDR2 YSYEKL. Trimming left V 0 bases short and J 4 bases short, with 11 bases between. The CDR3 has 15 residues. Written as DNA, the CDR3 is TGCGCCAGCAGCCAAGAAAAGGCCAGGGCAGATACGCAGTATTTT. Its translation is CASSQEKARADTQYF.

This clonotype has a handful of counts. This rearrangement joins TRBV21-1 to TRBJ1-5; TRBD1 is the table's D call, not checked against the DNA. TRBV21-1 is a documented pseudogene. This CDR3 has 14 amino acids. DNA of the CDR3: TGTGCCAGCAGCCATGACCGGGGGGTTCAGCCCCAGCATTTT. Translating it yields CASSHDRGVQPQHF.